This TCR beta chain was profiled in a study of OX40 agonist ivuxolimab in advanced cancers. Clones were read by immunoSEQ multiplex PCR, and TCRdb kept only the in-frame ones, dropping some. The table lists roughly 140,000 clones, under 95% of them singletons. This CDR3 is 12 amino acids long. Germline V gives CDR1 SNHLY, CDR2 FYNNEI. V trimming: 9 bases; J trimming: 4 bases; junction bases outside the gene matches: 3. Study-level findings and limits: Circulating CD4+ and CD8+ T cells showed clonal expansion by week 6 at 0.1 to 3.0 mg/kg.

On this clone: Its antigen is unknown.

Drawing of blood for sampling happened at baseline, at cycle 4 day 1, and at cycle 7 day 1. This sequence originates from an adult with an advanced solid tumor such as melanoma, head and neck, liver or kidney cancer. The chain joins TRBV2 to TRBJ2-5, with TRBD1 matching 9 bases. The sample here was CD4+ or CD8+ T cells sorted from blood, taken in a trial of the OX40 agonist ivuxolimab. This CDR3 is CASGTGTETQYF. CDR3 nucleotide sequence: TGTGCCAGTGGGACAGGGACAGAGACCCAGTACTTC.